The subject of this entry is one TCR beta chain. Its antigen is still unknown. In TCRdb, the reads were re-called with MiXCR into one record per CDR3 protein. The profile shows roughly 190,000 distinct CDR3 sequences, more than 9% of them singletons. The sample originates from a study of T cell repertoires in cytomegalovirus infection. About the study: Public TCR beta signatures marked donors with CMV infection and the matching HLA.

General study findings and limits: HLA-C-restricted CMV clonotypes gave the most frequent clonotype in two of eight donors. Cumulative frequency of public TCR beta families picked out carriers of CMV plus the relevant HLA.

Trimming removed 6 bases at V and 4 bases at J, with 12 bases between. The CDR3 consists of 12 residues. The germline V gene has CDR1 DFQATT and CDR2 SNEGSKA (reference sequence). The rearrangement joins TRBV20-1 to TRBJ1-1, with D maybe TRBD1 (6 bases). The receptor was derived from a human donor in good health (CMV status not recorded). Some clones in this sample may be carry-over from other donors' samples. Sequenced material: PBMCs. The CDR3 loop is CSAREGGTEAFF. CDR3 in DNA: TGCAGTGCCAGGGAAGGGGGCACTGAAGCTTTCTTT.